These 15 T cell receptor beta chains originate from one sample sequenced in a study of blood T cell repertoires in COVID-19. Sequencing used immunoSEQ multiplex PCR; TCRdb keeps in-frame clones, though not all of them. The table records fewer than 500,000 clones, about 89% of them present only once. The sequenced sample was PBMCs or T cells enriched from blood (not recorded which). These receptors were taken from a man under 40 who had recovered from COVID-19.

Only one count was recorded for this clone. This chain links TRBV4-1 with TRBJ1-2; weak D call: TRBD1 (5 bases). Per the germline V gene, CDR1 is MGHRA and CDR2 is YSYEKL. The CDR3 is 14 residues long. V shed 0 bases and J shed 8 bases, with 13 bases lying between them. The CDR3 bases are TGCGCCAGCAGCCAAGACGGGGGAGGAGAAGGCTACACCTTC. It is translated as CASSQDGGGEGYTF.

This clone has a handful of counts. The chain couples TRBV11-2 to TRBJ1-5, with D tentatively TRBD1 (5 bases). The CDR3 consists of 13 residues. V lost 5 bases and J lost 7, with 12 bases in between. Germline values: CDR1 SGHAT, CDR2 FQNNGV. CDR3 region: CASSTEGAQPQHF. The CDR3 nucleotides are TGTGCCAGCAGCACCGAAGGGGCGCAGCCCCAGCATTTT.

CDR3 region: CASSAPTSGGAGELFF. The CDR3 region has the DNA TGTGCCAGCAGCGCACCGACTAGCGGGGGGGCAGGGGAGCTGTTTTTT. The chain carries TRBV9 and TRBJ2-2, with TRBD2 matching 14 bases. The CDR3 is made up of 16 amino acids. CDR1 SGDLS and CDR2 YYNGEE come from the germline V gene. Trimming removed 3 bases from V and 8 bases from J; junction bases left unmatched: 6. Complete variable domain (other parts from reference TRBV9 and TRBJ2-2): DSGVTQTPKHLITATGQRVTLRCSPRSGDLSVYWYQQSLDQGLQFLIQYYNGEERAKGNILERFSAQQFPDLHSELNLSSLELGDSALYFCASSAPTSGGAGELFFGEGSRLTVL.

The chain links TRBV7-9 to TRBJ2-5; D may be TRBD2 (5 bases). The CDR3 runs 15 residues. V lost 6 bases, J lost 4 bases, and 18 bases lay in between. The germline gives CDR1 SEHNR, CDR2 FQNEAQ (reference sequence). The CDR3 DNA follows: TGTGCCAGCAGTTATCGCCCTGGGAGCGGAGAGACCCAGTACTTC. This sequence encodes CASSYRPGSGETQYF.

This clone showed up just once. This sequence joins TRBV28 and TRBJ2-7; possibly TRBD1 for D (6 bases). CDR3 length equals 13 residues. Germline V gene sequence: CDR1 MDHEN, CDR2 SYDVKM. Between the trimmed V and J ends, which lost 8 bases and 5 bases, there was a span of 16 bases. CDR3 sequence: CASGPPRGDEQYF. The CDR3 nucleotides read TGTGCCAGCGGACCCCCCAGGGGAGACGAGCAGTACTTC. The complete variable domain, with remaining parts taken from reference TRBV28 and TRBJ2-7, reads DVKVTQSSRYLVKRTGEKVFLECVQDMDHENMFWYRQDPGLGLRLIYFSYDVKMKEKGDIPEGYSVSREKKERFSLILESASTNQTSMYLCASGPPRGDEQYFGPGTRLTVT.

The chain employs TRBV5-5 and TRBJ2-3, with 8 positions matching TRBD1. The germline V gene has CDR1 SGHKS and CDR2 YYEKEE (reference sequence). The CDR3 extends over 15 amino acids. V was pared by 6 bases and J by 0 bases, with 6 bases of the junction left unmatched. The CDR3 spells CASNVRGRSTDTQYF. DNA for the CDR3: TGTGCCAGCAACGTCAGGGGGCGAAGCACAGATACGCAGTATTTT.

The rearrangement uses TRBV18 and TRBJ1-1; 9 bases align to TRBD1. This CDR3 comprises 16 residues. Germline trimming cut 4 bases from V and 2 bases from J; bases unmatched to any gene: 8. Germline CDR1 is KGHSH and CDR2 is LQKENI. This CDR3 is CASSLDRGKVNTEAFF. The CDR3 nucleotides are TGTGCCAGCTCACTCGACAGGGGGAAGGTAAACACTGAAGCTTTCTTT.

J is TRBJ2-3 and V is TRBV24-1, with 7 bases fitting TRBD1. The CDR3 extends over 14 amino acids. Germline V CDR1 and CDR2: KGHDR, SFDVKD. With V trimmed by 7 bases and J by 0 bases, 3 bases remained unmatched. CDR3 sequence reads: CATSEGQSTDTQYF. CDR3 nucleotides: TGTGCCACCAGCGAGGGACAGAGCACAGATACGCAGTATTTT.

The chain has TRBV7-2 and TRBJ1-2; D remains unclear. CDR3 length: 16 residues. Trimming shortened V by 5 bases and J by 4 bases, and 20 bases separated the two germline ends. The V gene's germline CDR1 is SGHTA and CDR2 FQGNSA. As DNA, the CDR3 is TGTGCCAGCAGCCCGTCATGGGCAGGCCTAAGCTATGGCTACACCTTC. Its translation is CASSPSWAGLSYGYTF.

The V gene is TRBV4-2, the J gene TRBJ1-2; 9 bases map to TRBD1. Germline CDR1 reads LGHNA; CDR2 reads YNFKEQ. The CDR3 runs to 15 residues. With 4 bases clipped from V and 3 bases from J, the junction kept 6 bases outside the gene matches. This CDR3 reads CASSPNWDRDYGYTF. The CDR3 DNA reads TGTGCCAGCAGCCCGAATTGGGACAGGGACTATGGCTACACCTTC.

The chain uses TRBV4-1 and TRBJ1-4, with a tentative D call TRBD1 (5 bases). The V gene's germline CDR1 is MGHRA and CDR2 YSYEKL. This CDR3 is built from 17 residues. V was cut by 1 base and J by 8 bases, with 20 bases left in between. In DNA form, the CDR3 reads TGCGCCAGCAGCCAAGGCAGGACCCTAACGGGGGGAGAAAAACTGTTTTTT. Translated, it gives CASSQGRTLTGGEKLFF.

V usage is TRBV19 and J usage is TRBJ1-5; the D gene is possibly TRBD1 (6 bases). V was clipped by 5 bases and J by 1 base, with 9 bases between them. CDR3 length: 14 residues. Germline V gene lookup returns CDR1 LNHDA and CDR2 SQIVND (reference sequence). The CDR3 spells CASSRDRSNQPQHF. Here the CDR3 DNA reads TGTGCCAGTAGTCGCGACAGGAGCAATCAGCCCCAGCATTTT. Full variable domain (rest looked up from reference TRBV19 and TRBJ1-5): DGGITQSPKYLFRKEGQNVTLSCEQNLNHDAMYWYRQDPGQGLRLIYYSQIVNDFQKGDIAEGYSVSREKKESFPLTVTSAQKNPTAFYLCASSRDRSNQPQHFGDGTRLSIL.

J is TRBJ2-7 and V is TRBV30, with 7 positions matching TRBD1. The germline gives CDR1 GTSNPN, CDR2 SVGIG (reference sequence). CDR3 length equals 12 residues. Trimming cost V 3 bases and J 5 bases; bases outside gene matches: 4. CDR3 sequence: CAWSRTGNEQYF. In DNA form, the CDR3 reads TGTGCCTGGAGCCGGACAGGCAACGAGCAGTACTTC.

The rearrangement links TRBV2 to TRBJ2-2; perhaps TRBD2 as D (7 bases). Germline CDR1 reads SNHLY; CDR2 reads FYNNEI. Trimming removed 1 base from V and 6 bases from J, with 12 bases in between. The CDR3 contains 15 residues. CDR3 residues: CASSEGIGGAGELFF. DNA for the CDR3: TGTGCCAGCAGTGAAGGGATAGGGGGGGCCGGGGAGCTGTTTTTT.

In DNA, the CDR3 is TGTGCCAGCAGCTTAATGGGTAGCGGGGGAAGCGAGCAGTACTTC. This codes for CASSLMGSGGSEQYF. The chain recombines TRBV7-2 with TRBJ2-7; TRBD2 aligns across 9 bases. With V trimmed by 2 bases and J by 6 bases, 8 bases remained unmatched. Germline loops: CDR1 SGHTA, CDR2 FQGNSA. This CDR3 is built from 15 residues.